This T cell receptor beta chain was documented in a study of Graves' ophthalmopathy and Graves' hyperthyroidism. Thyroid ultrasound, orbital computed tomography, TRAb, serum thyroxine and clinical symptoms formed the basis of diagnosis. PBMCs had their origin in fresh peripheral blood (around 10 ml). Amplified TCR beta CDR3 regions were obtained using RNA transcripts as template. The workflow started with a first-round RT-PCR run with HTBI primers and then moved on to a second-round multiplex PCR. TCRdb used MiXCR to reprocess the multiplex PCR reads, holding one entry per CDR3 protein. The sample includes 200,000 to 250,000 distinct CDR3 sequences, roughly 21% of them seen just once. This clonotype has a count of ten or more. Per germline, CDR1 SGHRS and CDR2 YFSETQ. Trimming shortened V by 2 bases and J by 9 bases, and 12 bases separated the two germline ends. The length of the CDR3 is 14 residues.

The sequencing input was peripheral blood. The TCR sequence derives from a woman between 50 and 59 years old with Graves' ophthalmopathy. This chain links TRBV5-1 with TRBJ1-6, with D tentatively TRBD1 (5 bases). In nucleotides, the CDR3 is TGCGCCAGCAGCTTCGAGGGGCAAGGTTCACCCCTCCACTTT. Translation: CASSFEGQGSPLHF. Variable domain in full (rest from reference TRBV5-1 and TRBJ1-6): KAGVTQTPRYLIKTRGQQVTLSCSPISGHRSVSWYQQTPGQGLQFLFEYFSETQRNKGNFPGRFSGRQFSNSRSEMNVSTLELGDSALYLCASSFEGQGSPLHFGNGTRLTVT.